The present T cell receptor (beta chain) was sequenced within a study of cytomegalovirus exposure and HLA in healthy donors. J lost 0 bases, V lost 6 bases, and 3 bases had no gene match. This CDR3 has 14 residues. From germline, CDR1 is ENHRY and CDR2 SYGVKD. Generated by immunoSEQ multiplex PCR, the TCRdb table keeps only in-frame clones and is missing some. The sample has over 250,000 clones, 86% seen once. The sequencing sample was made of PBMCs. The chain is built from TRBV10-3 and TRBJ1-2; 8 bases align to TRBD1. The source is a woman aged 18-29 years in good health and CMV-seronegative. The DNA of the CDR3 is TGTGCCATCAGATCGGGACAGGCTAACTATGGCTACACCTTC. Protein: CAIRSGQANYGYTF.